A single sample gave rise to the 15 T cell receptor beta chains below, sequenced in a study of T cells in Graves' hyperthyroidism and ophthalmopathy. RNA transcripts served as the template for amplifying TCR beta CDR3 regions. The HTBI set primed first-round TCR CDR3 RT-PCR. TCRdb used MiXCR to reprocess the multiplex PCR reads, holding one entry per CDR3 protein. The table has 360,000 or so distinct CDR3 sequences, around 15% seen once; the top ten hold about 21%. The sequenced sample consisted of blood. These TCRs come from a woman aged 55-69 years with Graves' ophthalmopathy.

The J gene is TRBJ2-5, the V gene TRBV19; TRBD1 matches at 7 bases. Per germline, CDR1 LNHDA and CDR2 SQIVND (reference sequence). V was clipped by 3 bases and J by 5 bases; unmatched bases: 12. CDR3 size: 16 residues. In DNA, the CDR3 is TGTGCCAGTAGTATGAAACGAGGGGGCTCCATGGAGACCCAGTACTTC. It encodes CASSMKRGGSMETQYF.

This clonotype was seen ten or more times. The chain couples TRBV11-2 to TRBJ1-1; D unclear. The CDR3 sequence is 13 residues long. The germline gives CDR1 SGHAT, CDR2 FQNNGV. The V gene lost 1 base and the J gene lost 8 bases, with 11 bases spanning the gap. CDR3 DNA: TGTGCCAGCAGCTTAGGCCCGGGTGCCGAAGCTTTCTTT. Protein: CASSLGPGAEAFF.

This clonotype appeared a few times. Here the CDR3 DNA reads TGCGCCAGCAGCTTGGGTGAACTAGCGGGTTTCCTCAATGAGCAGTTCTTC. It is translated as CASSLGELAGFLNEQFF. The chain recombines TRBV5-1 with TRBJ2-1; TRBD2 matches 9 bases. Per the germline V gene, CDR1 is SGHRS and CDR2 is YFSETQ. The CDR3 has 17 amino acids. J was trimmed by 6 bases and V by 0 bases; bases with no gene match: 10.

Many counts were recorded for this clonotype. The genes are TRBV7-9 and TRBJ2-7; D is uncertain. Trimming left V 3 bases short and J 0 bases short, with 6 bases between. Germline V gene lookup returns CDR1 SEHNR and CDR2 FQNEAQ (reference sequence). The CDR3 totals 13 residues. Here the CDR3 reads CASSLTLSYEQYF. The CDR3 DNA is TGTGCCAGCAGCTTGACTCTCTCCTACGAGCAGTACTTC. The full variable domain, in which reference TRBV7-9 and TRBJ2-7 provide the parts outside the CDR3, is DTGVSQNPRHKITKRGQNVTFRCDPISEHNRLYWYRQTLGQGPEFLTYFQNEAQLEKSRLLSDRFSAERPKGSFSTLEIQRTEQGDSAMYLCASSLTLSYEQYFGPGTRLTVT.

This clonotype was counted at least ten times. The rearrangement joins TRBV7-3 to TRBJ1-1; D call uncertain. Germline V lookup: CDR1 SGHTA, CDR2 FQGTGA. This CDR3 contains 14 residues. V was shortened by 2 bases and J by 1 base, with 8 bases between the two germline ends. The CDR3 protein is CASSLQAKNTEAFF. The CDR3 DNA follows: TGTGCCAGCAGCTTACAAGCAAAGAACACTGAAGCTTTCTTT.

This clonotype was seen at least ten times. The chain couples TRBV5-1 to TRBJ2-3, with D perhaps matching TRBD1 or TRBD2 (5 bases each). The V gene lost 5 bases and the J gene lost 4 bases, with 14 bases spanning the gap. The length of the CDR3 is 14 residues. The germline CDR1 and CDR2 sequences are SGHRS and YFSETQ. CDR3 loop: CASRPRGEADTQYF. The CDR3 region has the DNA TGCGCCAGCAGGCCACGGGGCGAGGCAGATACGCAGTATTTT.

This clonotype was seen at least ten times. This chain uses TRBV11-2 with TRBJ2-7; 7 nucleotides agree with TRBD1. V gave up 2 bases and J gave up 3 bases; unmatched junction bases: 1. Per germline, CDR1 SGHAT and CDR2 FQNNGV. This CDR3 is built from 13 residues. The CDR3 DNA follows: TGTGCCAGCAGCTTATGGACAGGCTACGAGCAGTACTTC. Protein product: CASSLWTGYEQYF.

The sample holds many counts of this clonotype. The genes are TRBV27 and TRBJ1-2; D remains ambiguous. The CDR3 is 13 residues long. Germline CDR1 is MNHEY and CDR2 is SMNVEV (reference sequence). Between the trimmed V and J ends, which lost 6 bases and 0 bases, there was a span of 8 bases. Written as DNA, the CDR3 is TGTGCCAGCAGGGACCATGCTAACTATGGCTACACCTTC. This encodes CASRDHANYGYTF.

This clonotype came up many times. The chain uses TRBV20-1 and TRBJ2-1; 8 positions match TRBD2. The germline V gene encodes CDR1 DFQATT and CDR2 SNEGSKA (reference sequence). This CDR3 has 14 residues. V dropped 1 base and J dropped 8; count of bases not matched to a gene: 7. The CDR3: CSARGGTSAYEQFF. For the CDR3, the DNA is TGCAGTGCTAGAGGGGGGACTAGTGCGTATGAGCAGTTCTTC.

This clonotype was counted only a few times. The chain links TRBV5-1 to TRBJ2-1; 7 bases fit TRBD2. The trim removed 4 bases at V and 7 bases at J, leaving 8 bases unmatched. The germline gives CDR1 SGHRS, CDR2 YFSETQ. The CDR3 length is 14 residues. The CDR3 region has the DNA TGCGCCAGCAGCAGCGCGGGAGAGGGGAATGAGCAGTTCTTC. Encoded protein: CASSSAGEGNEQFF. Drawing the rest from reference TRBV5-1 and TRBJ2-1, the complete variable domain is KAGVTQTPRYLIKTRGQQVTLSCSPISGHRSVSWYQQTPGQGLQFLFEYFSETQRNKGNFPGRFSGRQFSNSRSEMNVSTLELGDSALYLCASSSAGEGNEQFFGPGTRLTVL.

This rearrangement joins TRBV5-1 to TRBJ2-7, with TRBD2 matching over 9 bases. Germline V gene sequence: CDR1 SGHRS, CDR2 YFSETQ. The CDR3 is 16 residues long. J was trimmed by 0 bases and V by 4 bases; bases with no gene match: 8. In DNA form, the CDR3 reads TGCGCCAGCAGCGTGACTAGCGGTCCTACCTCCTACGAGCAGTACTTC. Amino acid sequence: CASSVTSGPTSYEQYF.

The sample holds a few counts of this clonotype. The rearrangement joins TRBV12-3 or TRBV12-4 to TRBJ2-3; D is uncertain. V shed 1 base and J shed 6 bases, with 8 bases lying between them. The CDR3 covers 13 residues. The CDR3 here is CASSLGPRDTQYF. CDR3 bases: TGTGCCAGCAGTTTAGGACCCAGGGATACGCAGTATTTT.

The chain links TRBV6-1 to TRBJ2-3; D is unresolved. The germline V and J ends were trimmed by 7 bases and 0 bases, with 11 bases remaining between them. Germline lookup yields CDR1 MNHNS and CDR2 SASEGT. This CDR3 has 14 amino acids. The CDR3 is CASIRRASTDTQYF. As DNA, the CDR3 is TGTGCCAGCATCCGCCGCGCTAGCACAGATACGCAGTATTTT.

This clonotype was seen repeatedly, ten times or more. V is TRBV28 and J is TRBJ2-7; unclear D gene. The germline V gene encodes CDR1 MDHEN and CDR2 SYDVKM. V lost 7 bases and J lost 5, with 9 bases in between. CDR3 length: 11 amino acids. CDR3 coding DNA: TGTGCCAGCACCCATCTCCACGAGCAGTACTTC. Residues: CASTHLHEQYF.

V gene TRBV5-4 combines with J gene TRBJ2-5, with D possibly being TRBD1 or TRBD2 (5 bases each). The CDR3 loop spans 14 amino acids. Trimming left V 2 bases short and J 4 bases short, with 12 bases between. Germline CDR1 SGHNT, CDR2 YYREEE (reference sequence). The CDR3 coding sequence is TGTGCCAGCAGCTTTCGCCGGGGCGCAGAGACCCAGTACTTC. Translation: CASSFRRGAETQYF.